A selection of T cell receptor beta chains follows, all from one sample in a study of STAT5B mutations in CD4+ large granular lymphocyte leukemia. Method: immunoSEQ multiplex PCR; TCRdb's copy keeps in-frame clones and lacks some. The sample has 25,000 to 35,000 clones, about 89% seen once; the top ten hold over 0.35%. Sequencing was performed on CD4+ T cells from blood buffy coats. All receptors derive from a human donor in good health. The CDR3 runs from the conserved cysteine through the conserved F or W. The D gene is left open where the match is weak. The listing skips clone size in some rows; elsewhere it reads once, few, many or a size class.

clone_size: once
j_call: TRBJ2-3
v_call: TRBV10-1
d_call: TRBD2
cdr3_aa: CASSGGLADTDTQYF
cdr3_nt: TGCGCCAGCAGTGGGGGACTAGCGGACACAGATACGCAGTATTTT

clone_size: NA
j_call: TRBJ2-5
v_call: TRBV5-1
d_call: NA
cdr3_aa: CASSLMVSVGETQYF
cdr3_nt: TGCGCCAGCAGCTTAATGGTCAGCGTGGGAGAGACCCAGTACTTC

clone_size: NA
j_call: TRBJ1-2
v_call: TRBV19
d_call: NA
cdr3_aa: CASSSPGGGYTF
cdr3_nt: TGTGCCAGTAGTTCTCCCGGGGGTGGCTACACCTTC

clone_size: NA
j_call: TRBJ1-5
v_call: TRBV28
d_call: NA
cdr3_aa: CASRRPNQPQHF
cdr3_nt: TGTGCCAGCAGACGGCCCAATCAGCCCCAGCATTTT

clone_size: NA
j_call: TRBJ1-1
v_call: TRBV7-2
d_call: TRBD1
cdr3_aa: CASSLGDRLNTEAFF
cdr3_nt: TGTGCCAGCAGCTTAGGGGACAGACTGAACACTGAAGCTTTCTTT

clone_size: NA
j_call: TRBJ2-1
v_call: TRBV29-1
d_call: NA
cdr3_aa: CSGSQGGRNEQFF
cdr3_nt: TGCAGCGGGTCGCAGGGAGGTCGGAATGAGCAGTTCTTC

clone_size: NA
j_call: TRBJ2-5
v_call: TRBV7-9
d_call: NA
cdr3_aa: CASSLGEWGTQYF
cdr3_nt: TGTGCCAGCAGCCTGGGGGAGTGGGGGACCCAGTACTTC

clone_size: NA
j_call: TRBJ2-3
v_call: TRBV19
d_call: TRBD2
cdr3_aa: CASSIGLAGDARDTQYF
cdr3_nt: TGTGCCAGTAGTATAGGACTAGCGGGAGACGCTCGGGATACGCAGTATTTT

clone_size: NA
j_call: TRBJ1-4
v_call: TRBV5-1
d_call: NA
cdr3_aa: CASSRREGTNEKLFF
cdr3_nt: TGCGCCAGCAGTCGAAGGGAAGGAACTAATGAAAAACTGTTTTTT

clone_size: NA
j_call: TRBJ2-2
v_call: TRBV7-6
d_call: TRBD2
cdr3_aa: CASSPPGLAGVTGELFF
cdr3_nt: TGTGCCAGCAGCCCGCCCGGACTAGCGGGAGTGACCGGGGAGCTGTTTTTT

clone_size: once
j_call: TRBJ2-7
v_call: TRBV27
d_call: NA
cdr3_aa: CASSLKPLTYEQYF
cdr3_nt: TGTGCCAGCAGTTTAAAACCGCTGACCTACGAGCAGTACTTC

clone_size: once
j_call: TRBJ2-1
v_call: TRBV5-1
d_call: TRBD2
cdr3_aa: CASWSGTSNDEQFF
cdr3_nt: TGCGCCAGTTGGAGCGGGACTAGCAACGATGAGCAGTTCTTC

clone_size: NA
j_call: TRBJ2-1
v_call: TRBV4-2
d_call: TRBD2
cdr3_aa: CASSQEGLAGYNEQFF
cdr3_nt: TGTGCCAGCAGCCAAGAGGGACTAGCGGGTTACAATGAGCAGTTCTTC

clone_size: few
j_call: TRBJ1-2
v_call: TRBV27
d_call: TRBD1
cdr3_aa: CASAIGQGGYGYTF
cdr3_nt: TGTGCCAGCGCCATCGGACAGGGAGGCTATGGCTACACCTTC

clone_size: NA
j_call: TRBJ1-5
v_call: TRBV28
d_call: TRBD1
cdr3_aa: CASSPTGDQPQHF
cdr3_nt: TGTGCCAGCAGTCCCACAGGGGATCAGCCCCAGCATTTT

clone_size: NA
j_call: TRBJ2-6
v_call: TRBV18
d_call: TRBD1
cdr3_aa: CASSPVGPGTGVYSGANVLTF
cdr3_nt: TGTGCCAGCTCACCCGTCGGGCCAGGGACAGGGGTTTACTCTGGGGCCAACGTCCTGACTTTC

clone_size: NA
j_call: TRBJ2-1
v_call: TRBV7-9
d_call: NA
cdr3_aa: CASSLNNEQFF
cdr3_nt: TGTGCCAGCAGCCTTAACAATGAGCAGTTCTTC

clone_size: NA
j_call: TRBJ2-1
v_call: TRBV7-2
d_call: TRBD2
cdr3_aa: CASSLASGRAYNEQFF
cdr3_nt: TGTGCCAGCAGCTTAGCTAGCGGGAGGGCCTACAATGAGCAGTTCTTC

clone_size: NA
j_call: TRBJ1-2
v_call: TRBV5-1
d_call: TRBD1
cdr3_aa: CASSWAGQGADGYTF
cdr3_nt: TGCGCCAGCAGCTGGGCGGGACAGGGGGCTGATGGCTACACCTTC

clone_size: NA
j_call: TRBJ2-1
v_call: TRBV9
d_call: TRBD2
cdr3_aa: CASSVDSGEWDEQFF
cdr3_nt: TGTGCCAGCAGCGTAGATAGCGGGGAGTGGGATGAGCAGTTCTTC

clone_size: NA
j_call: TRBJ2-1
v_call: TRBV5-5
d_call: NA
cdr3_aa: CASTVGGPHGPRNEQFF
cdr3_nt: TGTGCCAGCACCGTAGGGGGACCGCATGGGCCTCGCAATGAGCAGTTCTTC

clone_size: few
j_call: TRBJ2-7
v_call: TRBV5-6
d_call: NA
cdr3_aa: CASSHENFYEQYF
cdr3_nt: TGTGCCAGCAGCCACGAAAACTTCTACGAGCAGTACTTC

clone_size: NA
j_call: TRBJ1-2
v_call: TRBV6-1
d_call: TRBD1
cdr3_aa: CASSDGQGSYGYTF
cdr3_nt: TGTGCCAGCAGCGACGGACAGGGAAGCTATGGCTACACCTTC

clone_size: NA
j_call: TRBJ2-7
v_call: TRBV7-2
d_call: NA
cdr3_aa: CASSALGTWEQYF
cdr3_nt: TGTGCCAGCAGTGCCCTGGGGACGTGGGAGCAGTACTTC

clone_size: NA
j_call: TRBJ2-6
v_call: TRBV5-5
d_call: NA
cdr3_aa: CASNWGGANVLTF
cdr3_nt: TGTGCCAGCAACTGGGGGGGGGCCAACGTCCTGACTTTC

clone_size: NA
j_call: TRBJ1-2
v_call: TRBV7-3
d_call: NA
cdr3_aa: CASSLNAQGGGYTF
cdr3_nt: TGTGCCAGCAGCTTAAACGCACAGGGAGGAGGCTACACCTTC

clone_size: NA
j_call: TRBJ2-1
v_call: TRBV7-9
d_call: NA
cdr3_aa: CASSLGQYNEQFF
cdr3_nt: TGTGCCAGCAGCTTGGGCCAGTACAATGAGCAGTTCTTC

clone_size: NA
j_call: TRBJ2-5
v_call: TRBV2
d_call: TRBD2
cdr3_aa: CASRRLAGAETQYF
cdr3_nt: TGTGCCAGCAGGAGACTAGCGGGAGCAGAGACCCAGTACTTC

clone_size: NA
j_call: TRBJ2-3
v_call: TRBV2
d_call: TRBD2
cdr3_aa: CASRKTSGYSTDTQYF
cdr3_nt: TGTGCCAGCAGGAAGACTAGCGGGTACAGCACAGATACGCAGTATTTT

clone_size: once
j_call: TRBJ1-5
v_call: TRBV2
d_call: NA
cdr3_aa: CASRPGSSPGQPQHF
cdr3_nt: TGTGCCAGCAGACCGGGATCCTCACCGGGTCAGCCCCAGCATTTT

clone_size: NA
j_call: TRBJ2-1
v_call: TRBV30
d_call: NA
cdr3_aa: CAWSGRNEQFF
cdr3_nt: TGTGCCTGGAGTGGAAGGAATGAGCAGTTCTTC

clone_size: NA
j_call: TRBJ2-2
v_call: TRBV30
d_call: TRBD2
cdr3_aa: CAWTSGLTGELFF
cdr3_nt: TGTGCCTGGACTAGCGGTCTTACCGGGGAGCTGTTTTTT

clone_size: NA
j_call: TRBJ2-2
v_call: TRBV6-6
d_call: TRBD2
cdr3_aa: CASRKESLAGYGELFF
cdr3_nt: TGTGCCAGCAGAAAGGAGTCGCTAGCGGGATATGGGGAGCTGTTTTTT

clone_size: once
j_call: TRBJ1-4
v_call: TRBV19
d_call: NA
cdr3_aa: CASTSQINEKLFF
cdr3_nt: TGTGCCAGTACCTCGCAGATTAATGAAAAACTGTTTTTT

clone_size: once
j_call: TRBJ1-2
v_call: TRBV28
d_call: NA
cdr3_aa: CASSLDPGVRGYTF
cdr3_nt: TGTGCCAGCAGTTTAGATCCGGGGGTCAGAGGCTACACCTTC

clone_size: NA
j_call: TRBJ2-5
v_call: TRBV15
d_call: NA
cdr3_aa: CATSSREQETQYF
cdr3_nt: TGTGCCACCAGCAGCAGGGAACAAGAGACCCAGTACTTC

clone_size: NA
j_call: TRBJ2-6
v_call: TRBV19
d_call: NA
cdr3_aa: CASSIRGSGANVLTF
cdr3_nt: TGTGCCAGTAGTATCCGGGGCTCTGGGGCCAACGTCCTGACTTTC

clone_size: NA
j_call: TRBJ2-3
v_call: TRBV7-2
d_call: TRBD2
cdr3_aa: CASNTLAGGENTQYF
cdr3_nt: TGTGCCAGCAACACTCTAGCGGGAGGGGAGAATACGCAGTATTTT

clone_size: NA
j_call: TRBJ1-2
v_call: TRBV30
d_call: NA
cdr3_aa: CAWGRGDVDYTF
cdr3_nt: TGTGCCTGGGGGCGGGGTGATGTCGACTACACCTTC

clone_size: NA
j_call: TRBJ1-5
v_call: TRBV5-8
d_call: TRBD1
cdr3_aa: CASSLGGTGLNQPQHF
cdr3_nt: TGTGCCAGCAGCCTTGGCGGGACAGGGCTCAATCAGCCCCAGCATTTT

clone_size: NA
j_call: TRBJ2-5
v_call: TRBV2
d_call: TRBD2
cdr3_aa: CASSDEGRGGETQYF
cdr3_nt: TGTGCCAGCAGTGATGAGGGTCGCGGGGGAGAGACCCAGTACTTC

clone_size: NA
j_call: TRBJ2-2
v_call: TRBV11-2
d_call: NA
cdr3_aa: CASSLGRAPGELFF
cdr3_nt: TGTGCCAGCAGCTTAGGCAGGGCCCCCGGGGAGCTGTTTTTT

clone_size: few
j_call: TRBJ2-7
v_call: TRBV5-4
d_call: TRBD2
cdr3_aa: CASSPGLAGLHEQYF
cdr3_nt: TGTGCCAGCAGCCCTGGACTAGCGGGACTCCACGAGCAGTACTTC

clone_size: NA
j_call: TRBJ2-5
v_call: TRBV28
d_call: NA
cdr3_aa: CASSFWGVGETQYF
cdr3_nt: TGTGCCAGCAGTTTTTGGGGGGTCGGGGAGACCCAGTACTTC

clone_size: NA
j_call: TRBJ2-7
v_call: TRBV7-9
d_call: NA
cdr3_aa: CASSSNGYEQYF
cdr3_nt: TGTGCCAGCAGCAGCAACGGCTACGAGCAGTACTTC

clone_size: NA
j_call: TRBJ2-1
v_call: TRBV7-8
d_call: TRBD2
cdr3_aa: CASSFSGTSGRNNEQFF
cdr3_nt: TGTGCCAGCAGCTTTTCCGGGACTAGCGGGAGGAACAATGAGCAGTTCTTC

clone_size: NA
j_call: TRBJ2-3
v_call: TRBV5-1
d_call: TRBD1
cdr3_aa: CASSLTGVVDAQYF
cdr3_nt: TGCGCCAGCAGCTTGACAGGGGTGGTAGATGCGCAGTATTTT

clone_size: NA
j_call: TRBJ2-5
v_call: TRBV7-8
d_call: TRBD2
cdr3_aa: CASSPAGGPATQYF
cdr3_nt: TGTGCCAGCAGCCCAGCGGGGGGGCCCGCGACCCAGTACTTC

clone_size: few
j_call: TRBJ1-2
v_call: TRBV11-2
d_call: TRBD1
cdr3_aa: CASSYGQGGGYTF
cdr3_nt: TGTGCCAGCAGCTATGGACAGGGGGGAGGCTACACCTTC

clone_size: NA
j_call: TRBJ2-1
v_call: TRBV28
d_call: NA
cdr3_aa: CASSVTMGGTSYNEQFF
cdr3_nt: TGTGCCAGCAGTGTTACTATGGGCGGGACCTCCTACAATGAGCAGTTCTTC

clone_size: NA
j_call: TRBJ2-5
v_call: TRBV11-3
d_call: TRBD1
cdr3_aa: CASSSYRGSTLETQYF
cdr3_nt: TGTGCCAGCAGCTCATACAGGGGAAGTACCCTGGAGACCCAGTACTTC

clone_size: once
j_call: TRBJ1-5
v_call: TRBV5-5
d_call: NA
cdr3_aa: CASSLSSYSNQPQHF
cdr3_nt: TGTGCCAGCAGCTTGTCGAGTTATAGCAATCAGCCCCAGCATTTT

clone_size: NA
j_call: TRBJ2-5
v_call: TRBV5-4
d_call: NA
cdr3_aa: CASSLGTGETQYF
cdr3_nt: TGTGCCAGCAGCTTAGGGACGGGGGAGACCCAGTACTTC

clone_size: NA
j_call: TRBJ2-5
v_call: TRBV11-1
d_call: TRBD1
cdr3_aa: CASSLVGTAPSQETQYF
cdr3_nt: TGTGCCAGCAGCTTAGTCGGGACAGCGCCTTCCCAAGAGACCCAGTACTTC

clone_size: once
j_call: TRBJ2-1
v_call: TRBV18
d_call: NA
cdr3_aa: CASHSSGNYNEQFF
cdr3_nt: TGTGCCAGCCACTCCTCAGGGAATTACAATGAGCAGTTCTTC

clone_size: NA
j_call: TRBJ2-5
v_call: TRBV5-1
d_call: NA
cdr3_aa: CASSPYGRVGTQYF
cdr3_nt: TGCGCCAGCAGCCCCTACGGCAGGGTGGGGACCCAGTACTTC